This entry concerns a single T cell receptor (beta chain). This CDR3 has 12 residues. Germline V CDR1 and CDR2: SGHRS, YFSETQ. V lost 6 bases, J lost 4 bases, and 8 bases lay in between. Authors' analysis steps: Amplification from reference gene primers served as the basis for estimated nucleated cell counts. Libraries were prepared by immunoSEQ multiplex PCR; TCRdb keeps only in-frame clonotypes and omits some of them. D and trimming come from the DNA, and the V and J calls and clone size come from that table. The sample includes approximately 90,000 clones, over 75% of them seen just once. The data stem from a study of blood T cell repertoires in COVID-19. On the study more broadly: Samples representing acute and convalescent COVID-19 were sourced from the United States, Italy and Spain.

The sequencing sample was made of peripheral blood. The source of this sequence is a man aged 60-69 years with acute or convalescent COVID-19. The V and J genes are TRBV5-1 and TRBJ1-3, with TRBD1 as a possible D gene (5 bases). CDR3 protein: CASTPGGNTIYF. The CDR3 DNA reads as TGCGCCAGCACACCAGGGGGAAACACCATATATTTT.